The entry below describes one T cell receptor beta chain. Its antigen is still unknown. Base qualities are not recorded, but no much larger clone differs from it by a single base. Library generation was performed with RACE. Data came from a NextSeq 500. During library preparation, unique molecular identifiers were attached to individual cDNA molecules so that TCRs could be counted quantitatively and reproducibly. For every blood RNA sample, sequencing covered both the TCR alpha and TCR beta chains. Regarding the original processing steps: Samples had a median of roughly 100,000 TCRs, with a range from roughly 23,224 to 700,000. The Decombinator software suite was used to annotate the V, J and CDR3 of the TCR reads. To make PS versus PT1 abundance plots, every sample was subsampled to the same number of TCRs (28,000). Expanded TCRs were defined as absent before sensitization and observed at least eight times at the 2-week time point. TCRdb passed the public sequencing reads through fastp at Q25 and MiXCR, retaining productive beta sequences. All rows with the same CDR3 protein become a single entry with the most common DNA and genes. The V and J calls, along with clone size, are taken from TCRdb and not from the paper's own processing. The sample has 180,000 or so distinct CDR3 sequences on record, about 14% of them singletons. The ten largest clonotypes hold about 1.7% of the sample.

The sample comes from a study of human T cells and chemical hapten exposure (dated by TCRdb to 2020 to 2023). For the wider study: For sensitization, 2% DPC in acetone was applied to a 2 cm by 2 cm area of upper inner arm skin. Weekly therapeutic DPC doses were additionally applied to the scalp of patients throughout the approximately 25-week study period. Patch tests used Finn chambers with 0.01% DPC on the upper back, scored after 6 days by International Contact Dermatitis Research Group standards. The patient cohort, mostly female, included alopecia areata with under or over 50% scalp involvement, alopecia totalis and alopecia universalis. Libraries were pooled for sequencing, and per-sample TCR yields varied mainly because of small differences in library volumes within the pool. Peripheral blood TCR repertoire changes were tracked in vivo in alopecia patients during primary and secondary sensitization to the hapten diphenylcyclopropenone (DPC). Blood samples were taken from patients before sensitization (week 0) and at 2, 6 and about 24 weeks after DPC sensitization. Twenty-nine alopecia patients provided blood for TCR sequencing at one to four time points (pre-sensitization, 2, 6 and 24 weeks).

Explained via the paper, the time point label denotes: patch test 1, 2 weeks after DPC sensitization. The treatment or condition label here, explained by the study, means: therapeutic diphenylcyclopropenone sensitization with weekly scalp DPC. At every patch-test visit, the blood draw took place before the patch test was put on. Eligible patients were aged 18 to 70, diagnosed with alopecia, deemed suitable for DPC therapy, and excluded if pregnant. Total RNA was isolated from unfractionated whole blood collected in Tempus Blood RNA tubes. Results and caveats for the whole study, not just this receptor: All patients had alopecia, a presumed autoimmune disease, so their immune response might differ from that of healthy individuals. The number of PT1 expanded TCRs positively correlated with patch test score, significant at thresholds 8, 16 and 32 but not 4. After repeated subsampling, changes were observed in the strength of the expansion versus patch-test correlation and in the threshold at which the correlation became significant. Significantly more large CDR3 similarity clusters were formed by expanded TCRs than by pre-sensitization or healthy control sets, consistent with antigen-driven responses. DPC sensitization did not change the number of TCRs with a frequency above 1 in 1000, and there was no evidence of changes in global repertoire structure.

The CDR3, cysteine through phenylalanine, is 16 amino acids long. Only the CDR3 part of the read is kept: 48 bases, read in frame from the first base. Clipping removes 4 bases from V and 4 bases from J, with 10 as the unmatched junction base count. Sequences LGHDT (CDR1) and YNNKEL (CDR2) are obtained from the germline V gene (reference sequence). The starting material was whole blood, obtained in connection with sensitization to the hapten diphenylcyclopropenone (DPC). This sequence uses TRBV3-1 and TRBJ1-1, and 9 bases in between align with TRBD1. This receptor was identified in a woman aged 25-40 years with alopecia areata. Some clones in this sample may be carry-over from other donors' samples. The DNA sequence is as follows: TGTGCCAGCAGCCCAAGGGACAGGGCGCTGGGCACTGAAGCTTTCTTT. Its product reads: CASSPRDRALGTEAFF.